This TCR beta chain was recovered during a study of response to subunit inactivated influenza vaccine. V was shortened by 1 base and J by 11 bases, with 20 bases between the two germline ends. Germline V gene sequence: CDR1 SEHNR, CDR2 FQNEAQ (reference sequence). The CDR3 runs to 15 residues. Regarding the study as a whole: Authors suggested each seasonal flu vaccination may recruit only limited numbers of new T cells.

This clonotype was observed a few times. Antigen unknown. TCRdb ran MiXCR on the RT-PCR reads and lists one entry per CDR3 protein. The sample yields around 760,000 distinct CDR3 sequences, approximately 15% seen once. The sample was PBMCs from blood, taken roughly 2 weeks before vaccination. The sequence derives from a man over 45 who received an inactivated influenza vaccine. This chain joins TRBV7-9 and TRBJ1-1; a weak D match, TRBD1 (6 bases). The CDR3 nucleotides are TGTGCCAGCAGCTTAGAGACAGGTAGTCTCTCGGTGGCTTTCTTT. Its translation is CASSLETGSLSVAFF.